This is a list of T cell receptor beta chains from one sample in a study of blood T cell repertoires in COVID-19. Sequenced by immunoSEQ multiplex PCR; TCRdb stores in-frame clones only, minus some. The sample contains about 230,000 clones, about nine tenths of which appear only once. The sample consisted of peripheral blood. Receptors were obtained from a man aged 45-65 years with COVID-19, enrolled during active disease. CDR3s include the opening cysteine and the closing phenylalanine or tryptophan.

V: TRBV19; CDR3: CASSIVFTLNTEAFF
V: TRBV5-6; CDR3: CASSPTGLTGNTIYF
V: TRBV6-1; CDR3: CASSDSSLRGEKLFF
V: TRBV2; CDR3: CASSVWGRGGANVLTF
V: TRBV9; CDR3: CASSPGTGGDFSIGYTF
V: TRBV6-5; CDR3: CASRALASSYEQYF
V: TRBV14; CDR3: CASSPQQAGWNSPLHF
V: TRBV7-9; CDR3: CASSAFGGGSGANVLTF
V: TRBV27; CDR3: CASSSRPLRTGETQYF
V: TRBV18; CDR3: CASSPNRDSQETQYF
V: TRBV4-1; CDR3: CASSQAGGSNQPQHF
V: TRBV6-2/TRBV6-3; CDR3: CASSYPGQGNTEAFF
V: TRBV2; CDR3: CASSGVGPANTGELFF
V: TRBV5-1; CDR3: CASSPRGISAGGPRETQYF
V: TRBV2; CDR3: CASSNRLGAGGPQFF
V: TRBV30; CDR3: CAWNSGGRTRLFALHF
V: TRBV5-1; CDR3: CASSLVPGANEQYF
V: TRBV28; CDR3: CASRQQGLAYEQYF
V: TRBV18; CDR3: CASSPSTGIIEKLFF
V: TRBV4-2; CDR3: CASSQDLAGGTDTQYF
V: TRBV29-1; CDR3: CSVGTGEEQYF
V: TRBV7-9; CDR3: CASTVAGETDTQYF
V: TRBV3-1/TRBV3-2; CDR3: CASSQDLAGYQETQYF
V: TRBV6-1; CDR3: CASSDRDRGGTPLHF
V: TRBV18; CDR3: CASSPGPGGGNTIYF
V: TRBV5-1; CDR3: CASSGLAGYNEQFF